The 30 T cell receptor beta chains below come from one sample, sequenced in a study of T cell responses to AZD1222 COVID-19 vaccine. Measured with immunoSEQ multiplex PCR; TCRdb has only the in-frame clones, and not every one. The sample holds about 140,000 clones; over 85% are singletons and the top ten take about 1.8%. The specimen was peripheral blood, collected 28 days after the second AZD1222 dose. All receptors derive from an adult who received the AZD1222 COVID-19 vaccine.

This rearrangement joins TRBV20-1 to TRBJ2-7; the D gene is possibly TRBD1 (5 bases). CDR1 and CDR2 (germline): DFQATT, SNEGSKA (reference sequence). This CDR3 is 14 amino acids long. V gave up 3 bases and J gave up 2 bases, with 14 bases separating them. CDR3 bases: TGCAGTGCTAGTAACATACAGGAAACCTACGAGCAGTACTTC. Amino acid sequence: CSASNIQETYEQYF.

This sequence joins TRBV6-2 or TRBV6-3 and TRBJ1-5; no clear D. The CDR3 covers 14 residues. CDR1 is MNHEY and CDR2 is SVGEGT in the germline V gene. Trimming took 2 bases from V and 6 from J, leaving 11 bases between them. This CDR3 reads CASSYVGKGQPQHF. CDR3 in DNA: TGTGCCAGCAGTTACGTCGGGAAGGGTCAGCCCCAGCATTTT.

DNA of the CDR3: TGTGCCAGCGTGGGGGCGGGGACTAGGAACTACGAGCAGTACTTC. Translated: CASVGAGTRNYEQYF. The V gene is TRBV7-8, the J gene TRBJ2-7; 8 bases map to TRBD2. V lost 8 bases, J lost 3 bases, and 12 bases stayed unmatched. Germline V gene lookup returns CDR1 SGHVS and CDR2 FQNEAQ. There are 15 residues in the CDR3.

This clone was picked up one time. The chain's CDR3 is CASSSGTGVREKLFF. The CDR3 DNA reads TGTGCCAGCAGCTCCGGGACAGGGGTACGCGAAAAACTGTTTTTT. This chain uses TRBV5-4 with TRBJ1-4; 10 bases line up with TRBD1. The CDR3 totals 15 residues. V lost 3 bases to trimming and J lost 8 bases; unmatched junction nucleotides: 7. The germline CDR1 and CDR2 sequences are SGHNT and YYREEE (reference sequence).

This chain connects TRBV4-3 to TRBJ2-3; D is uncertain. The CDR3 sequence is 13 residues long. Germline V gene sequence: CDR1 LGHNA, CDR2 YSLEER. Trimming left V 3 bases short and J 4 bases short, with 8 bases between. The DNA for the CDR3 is TGCGCCAGCAGCCAGCTGAAGGCAGATACGCAGTATTTT. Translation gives CASSQLKADTQYF.

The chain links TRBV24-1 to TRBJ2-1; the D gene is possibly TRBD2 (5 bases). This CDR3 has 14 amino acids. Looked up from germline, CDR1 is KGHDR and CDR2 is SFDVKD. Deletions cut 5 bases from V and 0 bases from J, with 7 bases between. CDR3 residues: CATSVGSSYNEQFF. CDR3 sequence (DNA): TGTGCCACCAGTGTGGGGAGCTCCTACAATGAGCAGTTCTTC.

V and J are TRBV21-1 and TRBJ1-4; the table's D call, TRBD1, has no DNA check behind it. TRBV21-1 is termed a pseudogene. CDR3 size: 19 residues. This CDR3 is CASSKGTGSAGSTNEKLFF. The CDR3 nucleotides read TGTGCCAGCAGCAAAGGAACAGGATCAGCCGGTTCAACTAATGAAAAACTGTTTTTT.

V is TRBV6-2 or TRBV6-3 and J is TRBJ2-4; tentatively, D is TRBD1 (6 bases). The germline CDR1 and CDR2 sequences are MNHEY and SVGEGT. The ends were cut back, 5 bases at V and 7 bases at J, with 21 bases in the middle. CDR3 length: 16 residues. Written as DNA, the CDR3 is TGTGCCAGCAGTGCCCCCCCACAGGGTTTCCAGAACATTCAGTACTTC. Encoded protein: CASSAPPQGFQNIQYF.

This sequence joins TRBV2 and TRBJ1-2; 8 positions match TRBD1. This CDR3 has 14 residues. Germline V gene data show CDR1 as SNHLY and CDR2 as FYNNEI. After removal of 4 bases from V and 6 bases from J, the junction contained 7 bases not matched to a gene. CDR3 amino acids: CASSVGQARDGYTF. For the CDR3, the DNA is TGTGCCAGCAGTGTGGGACAGGCAAGGGATGGCTACACCTTC.

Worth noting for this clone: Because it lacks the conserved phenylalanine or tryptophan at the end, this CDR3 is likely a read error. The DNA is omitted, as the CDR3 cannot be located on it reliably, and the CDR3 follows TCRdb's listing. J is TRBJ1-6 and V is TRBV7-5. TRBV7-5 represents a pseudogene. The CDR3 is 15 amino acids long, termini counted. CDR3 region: CAMVGKTGPHGGGFS.

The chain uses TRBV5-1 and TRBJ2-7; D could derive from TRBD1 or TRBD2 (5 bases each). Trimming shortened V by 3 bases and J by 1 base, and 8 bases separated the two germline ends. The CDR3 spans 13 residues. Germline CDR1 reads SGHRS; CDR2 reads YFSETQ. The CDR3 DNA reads TGCGCCAGCAGCTCGGGACCGTCCTACGAGCAGTACTTC. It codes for CASSSGPSYEQYF. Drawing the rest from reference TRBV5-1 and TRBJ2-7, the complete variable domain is KAGVTQTPRYLIKTRGQQVTLSCSPISGHRSVSWYQQTPGQGLQFLFEYFSETQRNKGNFPGRFSGRQFSNSRSEMNVSTLELGDSALYLCASSSGPSYEQYFGPGTRLTVT.

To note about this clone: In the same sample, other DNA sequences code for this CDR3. For the CDR3, the DNA is TGTGCCTGGAGTGCCCCGCCAGGCGAAGGCTACACCTTC. Its translation: CAWSAPPGEGYTF. The chain combines TRBV30 with TRBJ1-2, with unresolved D. Germline-derived CDR1 and CDR2 are GTSNPN and SVGIG (reference sequence). V shed 1 base and J shed 8 bases, with 14 bases lying between them. The CDR3 consists of 13 residues.

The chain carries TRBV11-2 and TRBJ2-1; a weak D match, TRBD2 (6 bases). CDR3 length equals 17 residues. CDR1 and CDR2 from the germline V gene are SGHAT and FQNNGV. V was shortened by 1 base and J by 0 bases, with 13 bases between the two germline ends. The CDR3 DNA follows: TGTGCCAGCAGCTTAGGGGGCGGGGCGAGCTCCTACAATGAGCAGTTCTTC. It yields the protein CASSLGGGASSYNEQFF.

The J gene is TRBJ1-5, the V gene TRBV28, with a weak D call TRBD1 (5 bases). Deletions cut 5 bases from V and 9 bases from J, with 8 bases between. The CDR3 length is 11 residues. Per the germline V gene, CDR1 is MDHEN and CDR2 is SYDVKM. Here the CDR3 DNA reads TGTGCCAGCAGTCTTCAGGGGCCCCAGCATTTT. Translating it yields CASSLQGPQHF.

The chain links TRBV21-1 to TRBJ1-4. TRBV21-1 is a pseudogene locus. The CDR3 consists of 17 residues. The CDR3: CASSKVGFCATNEKLFF. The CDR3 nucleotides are TGTGCCAGCAGCAAAGTGGGTTTTTGTGCAACTAATGAAAAACTGTTTTTT.

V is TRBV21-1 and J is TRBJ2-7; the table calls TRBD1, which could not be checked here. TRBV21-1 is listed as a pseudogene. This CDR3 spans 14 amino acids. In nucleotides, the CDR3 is TGTGCCAGCAGCGCATGGACAGGGGGCTACGAGCAGTACTTC. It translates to CASSAWTGGYEQYF.

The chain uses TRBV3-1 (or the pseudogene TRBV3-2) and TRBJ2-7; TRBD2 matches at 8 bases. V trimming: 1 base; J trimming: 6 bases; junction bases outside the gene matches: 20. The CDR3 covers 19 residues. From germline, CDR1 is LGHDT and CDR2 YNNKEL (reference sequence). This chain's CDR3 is CASSQAEDSGSSPNIEQYF. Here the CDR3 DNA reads TGTGCCAGCAGCCAAGCCGAGGACAGCGGGAGCTCCCCTAATATCGAGCAGTACTTC.

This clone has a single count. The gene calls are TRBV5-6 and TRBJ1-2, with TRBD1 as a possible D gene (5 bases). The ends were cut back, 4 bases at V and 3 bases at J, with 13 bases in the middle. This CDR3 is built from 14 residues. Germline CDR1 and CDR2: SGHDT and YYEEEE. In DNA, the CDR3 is TGTGCCAGCAGCACCGCCGGGACTGACTATGGCTACACCTTC. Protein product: CASSTAGTDYGYTF. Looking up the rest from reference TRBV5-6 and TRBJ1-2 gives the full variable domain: DAGVTQSPTHLIKTRGQQVTLRCSPKSGHDTVSWYQQALGQGPQFIFQYYEEEERQRGNFPDRFSGHQFPNYSSELNVNALLLGDSALYLCASSTAGTDYGYTFGSGTRLTVV.

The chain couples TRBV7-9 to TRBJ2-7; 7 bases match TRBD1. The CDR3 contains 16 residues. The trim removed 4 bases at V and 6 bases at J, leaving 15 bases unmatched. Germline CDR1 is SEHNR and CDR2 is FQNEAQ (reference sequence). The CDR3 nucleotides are TGTGCCAGCAGCTCTTCTACCGGGACAGCCCCAGGCGAGCAGTACTTC. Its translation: CASSSSTGTAPGEQYF.

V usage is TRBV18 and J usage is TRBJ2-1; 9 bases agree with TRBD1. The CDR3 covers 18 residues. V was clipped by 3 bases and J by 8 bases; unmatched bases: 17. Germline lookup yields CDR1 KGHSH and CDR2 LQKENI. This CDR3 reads CASSPGISGTGMEDEQFF. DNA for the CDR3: TGTGCCAGCTCACCCGGTATTTCGGGGACAGGGATGGAGGATGAGCAGTTCTTC.

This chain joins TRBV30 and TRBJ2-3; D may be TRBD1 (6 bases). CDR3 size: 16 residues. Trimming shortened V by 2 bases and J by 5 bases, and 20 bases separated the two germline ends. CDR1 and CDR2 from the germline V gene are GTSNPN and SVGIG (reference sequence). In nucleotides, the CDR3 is TGTGCCTGGAGTATGGGACACGGCCTAGCTGAAGATACGCAGTATTTT. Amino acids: CAWSMGHGLAEDTQYF.

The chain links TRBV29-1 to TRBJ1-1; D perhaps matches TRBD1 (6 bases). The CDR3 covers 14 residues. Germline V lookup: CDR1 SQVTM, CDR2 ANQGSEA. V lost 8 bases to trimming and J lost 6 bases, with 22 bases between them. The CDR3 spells CSTGSASRGPEAFF. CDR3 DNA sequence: TGCAGCACCGGTTCGGCCTCTCGGGGGCCTGAAGCTTTCTTT.

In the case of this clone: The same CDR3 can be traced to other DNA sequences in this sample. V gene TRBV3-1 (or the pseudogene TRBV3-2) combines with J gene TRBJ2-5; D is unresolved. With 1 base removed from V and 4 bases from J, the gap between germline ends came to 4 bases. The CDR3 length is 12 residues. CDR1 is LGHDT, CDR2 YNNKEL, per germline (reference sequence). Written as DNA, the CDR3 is TGTGCCAGCAGCCAAGTTGGAGAGACCCAGTACTTC. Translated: CASSQVGETQYF.

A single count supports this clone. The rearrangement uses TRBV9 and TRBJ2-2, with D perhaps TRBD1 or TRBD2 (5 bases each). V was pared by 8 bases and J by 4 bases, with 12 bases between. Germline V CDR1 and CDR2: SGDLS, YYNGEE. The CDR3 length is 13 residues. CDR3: CASNRGRTGELFF. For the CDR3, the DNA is TGTGCCAGTAACCGGGGACGCACCGGGGAGCTGTTTTTT.

In nucleotides, the CDR3 is TGCGCCAGCGGCCCTGTCGATCCCTACGAGCAGTACTTC. It codes for CASGPVDPYEQYF. This chain joins TRBV5-1 and TRBJ2-7, with no clear D. With 7 bases removed from V and 2 bases from J, the gap between germline ends came to 13 bases. There are 13 residues in the CDR3. Germline CDR1 and CDR2: SGHRS and YFSETQ.

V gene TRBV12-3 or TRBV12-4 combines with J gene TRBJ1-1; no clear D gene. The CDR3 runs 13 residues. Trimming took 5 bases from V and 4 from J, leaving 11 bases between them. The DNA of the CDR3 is TGTGCCAGCAGTCCGTTAGGGTCCACTGAAGCTTTCTTT. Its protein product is CASSPLGSTEAFF.

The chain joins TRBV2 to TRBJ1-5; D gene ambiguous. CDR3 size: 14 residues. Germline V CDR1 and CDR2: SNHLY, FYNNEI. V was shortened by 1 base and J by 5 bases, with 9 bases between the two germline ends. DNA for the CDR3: TGTGCCAGCAGTGAAGGTCAGGTCTATCAGCCCCAGCATTTT. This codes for CASSEGQVYQPQHF.

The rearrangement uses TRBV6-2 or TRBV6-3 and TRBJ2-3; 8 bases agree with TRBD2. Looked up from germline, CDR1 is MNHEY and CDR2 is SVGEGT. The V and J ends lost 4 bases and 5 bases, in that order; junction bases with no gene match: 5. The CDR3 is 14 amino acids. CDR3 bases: TGTGCCAGCAGTTGGCGGGAGGCCGGAGATACGCAGTATTTT. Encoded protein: CASSWREAGDTQYF.

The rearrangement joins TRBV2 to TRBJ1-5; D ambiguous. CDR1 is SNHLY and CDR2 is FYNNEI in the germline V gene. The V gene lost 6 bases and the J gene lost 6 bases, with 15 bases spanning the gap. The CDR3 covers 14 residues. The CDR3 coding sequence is TGTGCCAGCAGAAGTAGCCCAGCGGGTCAGCCCCAGCATTTT. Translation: CASRSSPAGQPQHF. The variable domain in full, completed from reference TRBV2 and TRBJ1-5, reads EPEVTQTPSHQVTQMGQEVILRCVPISNHLYFYWYRQILGQKVEFLVSFYNNEISEKSEIFDDQFSVERPDGSNFTLKIRSTKLEDSAMYFCASRSSPAGQPQHFGDGTRLSIL.

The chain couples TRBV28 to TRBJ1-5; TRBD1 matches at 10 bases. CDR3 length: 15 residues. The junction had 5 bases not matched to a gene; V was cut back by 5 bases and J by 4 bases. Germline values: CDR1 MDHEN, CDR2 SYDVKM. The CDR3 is CASSKDRGGNQPQHF. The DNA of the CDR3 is TGTGCCAGCAGTAAGGACAGGGGGGGGAATCAGCCCCAGCATTTT.